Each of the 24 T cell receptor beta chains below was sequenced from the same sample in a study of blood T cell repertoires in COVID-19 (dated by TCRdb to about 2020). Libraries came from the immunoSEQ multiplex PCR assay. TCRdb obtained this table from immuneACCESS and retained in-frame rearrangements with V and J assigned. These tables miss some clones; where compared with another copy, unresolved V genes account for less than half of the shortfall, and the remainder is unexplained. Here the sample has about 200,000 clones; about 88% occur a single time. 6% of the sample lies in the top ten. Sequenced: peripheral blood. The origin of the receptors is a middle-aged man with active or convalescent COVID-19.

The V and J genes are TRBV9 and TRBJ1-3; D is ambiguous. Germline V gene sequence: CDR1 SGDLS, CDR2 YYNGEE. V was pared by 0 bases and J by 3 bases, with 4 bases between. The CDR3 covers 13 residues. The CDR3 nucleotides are TGTGCCAGCAGCGTAGGAGGTGGAAACACCATATATTTT. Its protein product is CASSVGGGNTIYF.

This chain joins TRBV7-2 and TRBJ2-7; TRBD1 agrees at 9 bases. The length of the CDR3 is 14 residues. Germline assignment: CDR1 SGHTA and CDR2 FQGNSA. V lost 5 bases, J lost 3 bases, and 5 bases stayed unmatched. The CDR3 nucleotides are TGTGCCAGCAGCCACAGGACAGGGGACTACGAGCAGTACTTC. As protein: CASSHRTGDYEQYF.

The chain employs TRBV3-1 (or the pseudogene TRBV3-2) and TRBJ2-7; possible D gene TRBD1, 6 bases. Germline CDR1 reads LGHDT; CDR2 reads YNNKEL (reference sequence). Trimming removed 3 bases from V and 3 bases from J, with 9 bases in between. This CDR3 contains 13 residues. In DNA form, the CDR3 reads TGTGCCAGCAGCCAGCCGGACAGCTACGAGCAGTACTTC. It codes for CASSQPDSYEQYF.

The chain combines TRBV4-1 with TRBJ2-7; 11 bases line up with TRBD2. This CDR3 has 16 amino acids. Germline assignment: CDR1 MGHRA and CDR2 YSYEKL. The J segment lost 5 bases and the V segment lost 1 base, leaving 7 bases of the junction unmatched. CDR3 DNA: TGCGCCAGCAGCCAAGCGGGGACTAGCGGAATCGACGAGCAGTACTTC. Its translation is CASSQAGTSGIDEQYF.

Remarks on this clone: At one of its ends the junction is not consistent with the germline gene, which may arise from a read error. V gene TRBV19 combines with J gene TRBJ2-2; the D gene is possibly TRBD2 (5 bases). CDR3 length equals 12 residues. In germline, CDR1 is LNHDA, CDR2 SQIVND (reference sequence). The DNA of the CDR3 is TGCCTAGCCCGGGCTCACACCGGGGAGCTGTTTTTT. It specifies CLARAHTGELFF.

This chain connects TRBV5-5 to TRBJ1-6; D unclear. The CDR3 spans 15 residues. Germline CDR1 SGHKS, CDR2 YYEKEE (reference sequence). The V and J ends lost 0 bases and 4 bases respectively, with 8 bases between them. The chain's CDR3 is CASSLVADYNSPLHF. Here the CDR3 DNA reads TGTGCCAGCAGCTTGGTAGCAGATTATAATTCACCCCTCCACTTT.

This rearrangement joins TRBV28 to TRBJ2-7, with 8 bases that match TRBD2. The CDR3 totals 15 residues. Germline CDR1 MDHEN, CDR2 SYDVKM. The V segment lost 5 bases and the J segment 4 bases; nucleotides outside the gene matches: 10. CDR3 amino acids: CASSPDNSGMYEQYF. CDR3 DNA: TGTGCCAGCAGTCCCGATAATAGCGGGATGTACGAGCAGTACTTC. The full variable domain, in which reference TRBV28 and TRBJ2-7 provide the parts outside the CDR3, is DVKVTQSSRYLVKRTGEKVFLECVQDMDHENMFWYRQDPGLGLRLIYFSYDVKMKEKGDIPEGYSVSREKKERFSLILESASTNQTSMYLCASSPDNSGMYEQYFGPGTRLTVT.

CDR3 amino acids: CASRGEDSNQPQHF. The CDR3 region has the DNA TGTGCCAGCAGGGGAGAGGATAGCAATCAGCCCCAGCATTTT. V is TRBV6-5 and J is TRBJ1-5; D remains ambiguous. The CDR3 sequence is 14 residues long. The germline V and J ends were trimmed by 6 bases and 0 bases, with 9 bases remaining between them. Per germline, CDR1 MNHEY and CDR2 SVGAGI.

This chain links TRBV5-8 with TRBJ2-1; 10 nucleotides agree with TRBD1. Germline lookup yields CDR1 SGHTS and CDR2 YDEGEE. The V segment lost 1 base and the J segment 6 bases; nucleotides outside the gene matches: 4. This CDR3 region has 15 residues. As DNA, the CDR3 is TGTGCCAGCAGCTTGTACAGGACAGGGGGCAATGAGCAGTTCTTC. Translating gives CASSLYRTGGNEQFF.

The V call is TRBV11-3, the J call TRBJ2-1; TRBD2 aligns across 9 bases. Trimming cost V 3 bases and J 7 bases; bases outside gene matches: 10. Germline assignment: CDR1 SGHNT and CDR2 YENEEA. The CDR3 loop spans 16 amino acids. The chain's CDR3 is CASSFLLAGARNEQFF. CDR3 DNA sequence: TGTGCCAGCAGCTTCTTACTAGCGGGCGCTCGGAATGAGCAGTTCTTC.

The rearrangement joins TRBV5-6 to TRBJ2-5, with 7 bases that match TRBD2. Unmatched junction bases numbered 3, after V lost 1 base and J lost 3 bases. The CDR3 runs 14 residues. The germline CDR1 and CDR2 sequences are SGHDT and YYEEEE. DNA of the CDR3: TGTGCCAGCAGCTTGCTCCTAGCGGAAGAGACCCAGTACTTC. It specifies CASSLLLAEETQYF.

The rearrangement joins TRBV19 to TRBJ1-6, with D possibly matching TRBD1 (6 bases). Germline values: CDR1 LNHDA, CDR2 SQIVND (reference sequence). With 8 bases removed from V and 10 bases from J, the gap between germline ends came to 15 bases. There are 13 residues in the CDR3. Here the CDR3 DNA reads TGTGCCAGTCGAGAACAGGGTCAATCACCCCTCCACTTT. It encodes CASREQGQSPLHF.

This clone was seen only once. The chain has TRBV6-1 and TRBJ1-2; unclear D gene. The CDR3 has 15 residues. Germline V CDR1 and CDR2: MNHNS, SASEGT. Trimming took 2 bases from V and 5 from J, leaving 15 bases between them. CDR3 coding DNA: TGTGCCAGCAGTGAATCCCAACTCACCGTATATGGCTACACCTTC. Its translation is CASSESQLTVYGYTF.

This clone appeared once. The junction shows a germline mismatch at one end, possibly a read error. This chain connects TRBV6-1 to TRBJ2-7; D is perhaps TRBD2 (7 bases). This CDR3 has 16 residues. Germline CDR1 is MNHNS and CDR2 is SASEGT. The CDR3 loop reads CASCEVGAGAIYEQYF. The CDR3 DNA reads TGTGCCAGCTGTGAGGTGGGGGCGGGAGCGATCTACGAGCAGTACTTC.

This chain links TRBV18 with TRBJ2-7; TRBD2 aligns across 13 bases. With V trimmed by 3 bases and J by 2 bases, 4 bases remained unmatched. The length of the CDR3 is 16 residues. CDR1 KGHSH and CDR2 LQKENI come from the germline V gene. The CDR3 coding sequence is TGTGCCAGCTCACCGGGGACTAGCGGGGTTACCTACGAGCAGTACTTC. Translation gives CASSPGTSGVTYEQYF.

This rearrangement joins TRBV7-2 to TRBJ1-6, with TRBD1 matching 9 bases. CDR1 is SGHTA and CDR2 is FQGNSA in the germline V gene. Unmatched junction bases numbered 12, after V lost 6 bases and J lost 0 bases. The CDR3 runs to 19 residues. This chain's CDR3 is CASRSNRGLMSSYNSPLHF. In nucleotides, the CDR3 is TGTGCCAGCAGGTCCAACAGGGGGCTAATGAGCTCCTATAATTCACCCCTCCACTTT.

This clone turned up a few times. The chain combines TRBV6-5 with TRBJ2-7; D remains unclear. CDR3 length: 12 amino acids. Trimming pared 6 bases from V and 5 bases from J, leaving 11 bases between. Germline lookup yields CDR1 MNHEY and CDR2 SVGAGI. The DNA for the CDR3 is TGTGCCAGCAGCCAGCGTTCTCACGAGCAGTACTTC. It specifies CASSQRSHEQYF.

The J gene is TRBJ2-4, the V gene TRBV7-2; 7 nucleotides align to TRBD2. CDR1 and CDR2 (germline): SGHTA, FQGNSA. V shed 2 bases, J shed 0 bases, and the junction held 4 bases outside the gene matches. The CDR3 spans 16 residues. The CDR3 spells CASSLKGGLAKNIQYF. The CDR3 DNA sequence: TGTGCCAGCAGCTTAAAGGGAGGGCTAGCCAAAAACATTCAGTACTTC.

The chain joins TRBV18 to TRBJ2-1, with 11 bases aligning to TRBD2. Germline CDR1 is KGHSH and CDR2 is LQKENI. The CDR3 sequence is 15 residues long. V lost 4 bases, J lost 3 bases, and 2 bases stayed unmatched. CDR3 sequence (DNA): TGTGCCAGCTCACTACTAGCGGGAGACTACAATGAGCAGTTCTTC. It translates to CASSLLAGDYNEQFF. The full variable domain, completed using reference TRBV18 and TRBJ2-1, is NAGVMQNPRHLVRRRGQEARLRCSPMKGHSHVYWYRQLPEEGLKFMVYLQKENIIDESGMPKERFSAEFPKEGPSILRIQQVVRGDSAAYFCASSLLAGDYNEQFFGPGTRLTVL.

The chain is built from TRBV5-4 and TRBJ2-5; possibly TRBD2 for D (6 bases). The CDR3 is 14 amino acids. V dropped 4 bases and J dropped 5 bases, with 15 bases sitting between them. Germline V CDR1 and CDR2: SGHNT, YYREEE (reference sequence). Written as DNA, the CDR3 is TGTGCCAGCAGCCACACGGGGGTTCGGGAGACCCAGTACTTC. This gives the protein CASSHTGVRETQYF.

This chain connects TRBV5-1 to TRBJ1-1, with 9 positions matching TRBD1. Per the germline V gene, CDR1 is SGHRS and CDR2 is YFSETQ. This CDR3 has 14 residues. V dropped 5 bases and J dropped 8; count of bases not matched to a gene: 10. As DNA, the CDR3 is TGCGCCAGCAGGATCGGACAGGGGTTTGCAGAAGCTTTCTTT. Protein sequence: CASRIGQGFAEAFF.

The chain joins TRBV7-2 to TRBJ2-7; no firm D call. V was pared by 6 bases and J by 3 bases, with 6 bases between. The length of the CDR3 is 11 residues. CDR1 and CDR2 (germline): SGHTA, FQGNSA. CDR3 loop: CASSPGYEQYF. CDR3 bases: TGTGCCAGCAGTCCAGGCTACGAGCAGTACTTC.

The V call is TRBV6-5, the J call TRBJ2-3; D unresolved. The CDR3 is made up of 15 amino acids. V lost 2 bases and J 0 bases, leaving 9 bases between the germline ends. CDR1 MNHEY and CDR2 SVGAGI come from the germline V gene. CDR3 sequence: CASSYGLPSTDTQYF. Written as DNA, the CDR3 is TGTGCCAGCAGTTACGGGCTACCTAGCACAGATACGCAGTATTTT.

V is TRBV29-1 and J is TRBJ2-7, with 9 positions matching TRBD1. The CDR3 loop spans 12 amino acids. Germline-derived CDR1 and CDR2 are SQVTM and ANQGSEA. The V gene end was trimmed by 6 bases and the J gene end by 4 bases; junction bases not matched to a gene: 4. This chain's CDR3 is CSVPGQGYEQYF. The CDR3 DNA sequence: TGCAGCGTCCCGGGACAGGGTTACGAGCAGTACTTC.